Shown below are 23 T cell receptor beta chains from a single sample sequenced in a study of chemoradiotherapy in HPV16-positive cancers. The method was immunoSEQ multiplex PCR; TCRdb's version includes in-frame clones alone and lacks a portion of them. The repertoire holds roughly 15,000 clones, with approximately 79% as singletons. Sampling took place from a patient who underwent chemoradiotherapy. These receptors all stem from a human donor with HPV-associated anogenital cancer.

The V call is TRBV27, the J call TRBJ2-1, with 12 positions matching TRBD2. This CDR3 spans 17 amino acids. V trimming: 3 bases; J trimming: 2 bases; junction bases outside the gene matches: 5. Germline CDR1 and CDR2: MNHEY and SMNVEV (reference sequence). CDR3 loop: CASSFPGLAGPYNEQFF. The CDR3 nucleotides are TGTGCCAGCAGTTTCCCAGGACTAGCGGGGCCCTACAATGAGCAGTTCTTC.

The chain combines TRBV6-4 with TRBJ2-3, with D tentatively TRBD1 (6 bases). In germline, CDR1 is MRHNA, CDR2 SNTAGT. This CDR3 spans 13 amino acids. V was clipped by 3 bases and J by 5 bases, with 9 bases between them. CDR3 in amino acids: CASSEQGGDTQYF. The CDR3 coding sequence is TGTGCCAGCAGTGAACAGGGTGGAGATACGCAGTATTTT.

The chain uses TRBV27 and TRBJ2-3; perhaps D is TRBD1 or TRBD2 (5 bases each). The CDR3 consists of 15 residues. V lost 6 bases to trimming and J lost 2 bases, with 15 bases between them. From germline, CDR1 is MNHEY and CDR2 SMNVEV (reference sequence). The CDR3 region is CASRLRIGTTDTQYF. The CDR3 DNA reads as TGTGCCAGCAGACTTCGAATTGGGACCACAGATACGCAGTATTTT.

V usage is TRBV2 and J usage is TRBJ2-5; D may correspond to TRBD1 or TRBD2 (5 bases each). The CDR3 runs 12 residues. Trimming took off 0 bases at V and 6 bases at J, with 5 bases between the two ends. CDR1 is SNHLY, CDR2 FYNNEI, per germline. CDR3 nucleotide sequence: TGTGCCAGCAGTGAAGCGGGACAGACCCAGTACTTC. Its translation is CASSEAGQTQYF.

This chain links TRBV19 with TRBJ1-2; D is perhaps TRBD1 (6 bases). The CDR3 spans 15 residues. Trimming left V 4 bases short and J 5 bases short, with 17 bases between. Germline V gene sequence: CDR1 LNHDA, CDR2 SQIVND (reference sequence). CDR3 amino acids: CASSTTHREIYGYTF. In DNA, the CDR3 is TGTGCCAGTAGTACCACCCACAGGGAAATATATGGCTACACCTTC.

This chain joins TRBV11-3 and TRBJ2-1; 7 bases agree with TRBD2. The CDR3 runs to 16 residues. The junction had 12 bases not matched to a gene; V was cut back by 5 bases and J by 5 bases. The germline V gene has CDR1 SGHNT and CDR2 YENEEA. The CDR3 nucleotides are TGTGCCAGCAGCCTAACGGGGGGAGGTCAGGACAATGAGCAGTTCTTC. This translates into CASSLTGGGQDNEQFF.

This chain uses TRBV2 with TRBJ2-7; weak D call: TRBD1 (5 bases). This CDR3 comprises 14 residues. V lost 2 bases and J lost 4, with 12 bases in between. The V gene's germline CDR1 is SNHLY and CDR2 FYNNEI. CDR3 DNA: TGTGCCAGCAGTGAATCGGCCTACAGGTACGAGCAGTACTTC. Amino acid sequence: CASSESAYRYEQYF.

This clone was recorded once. The CDR3 region is CASSLERGPSTGELFF. For the CDR3, the DNA is TGTGCCAGCAGCTTAGAGCGGGGGCCGAGCACCGGGGAGCTGTTTTTT. J is TRBJ2-2 and V is TRBV11-1, with TRBD2 identical over 8 bases. The V and J ends lost 1 base and 4 bases, in that order; junction bases with no gene match: 5. This CDR3 contains 16 residues. The germline gives CDR1 SGHAT, CDR2 FQDESV (reference sequence).

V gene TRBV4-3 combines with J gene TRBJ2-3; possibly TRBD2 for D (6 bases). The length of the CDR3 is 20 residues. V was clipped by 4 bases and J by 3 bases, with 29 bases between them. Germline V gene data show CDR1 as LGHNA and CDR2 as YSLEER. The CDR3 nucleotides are TGCGCCAGCAGCCTCCAAGGTGGAGGGCGCGGTCTACGCGTGACAGATACGCAGTATTTT. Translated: CASSLQGGGRGLRVTDTQYF.

DNA of the CDR3: TGTGCCAGCAGCTTGGGACTAGCGGGTGACACCTACGAGCAGTACTTC. Translating it yields CASSLGLAGDTYEQYF. The chain combines TRBV5-6 with TRBJ2-7, with 10 bases identical to TRBD2. Per germline, CDR1 SGHDT and CDR2 YYEEEE. J was trimmed by 2 bases and V by 0 bases; bases with no gene match: 5. The CDR3 is 16 amino acids.

CDR3 loop: CASSLEARVSPLHF. DNA for the CDR3: TGCGCCAGCAGCTTGGAGGCCAGGGTTTCACCCCTCCACTTT. The chain has TRBV5-1 and TRBJ1-6; TRBD1 is a possible D gene (5 bases). The germline CDR1 and CDR2 sequences are SGHRS and YFSETQ. The V end was cut by 0 bases, the J end by 9 bases, with 10 bases between. This CDR3 is 14 amino acids long.

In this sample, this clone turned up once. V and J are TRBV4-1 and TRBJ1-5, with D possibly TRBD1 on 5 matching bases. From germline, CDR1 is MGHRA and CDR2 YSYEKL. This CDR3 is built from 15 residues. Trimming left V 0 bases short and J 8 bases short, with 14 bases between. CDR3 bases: TGCGCCAGCAGCCAAGATTGGGCAGGGACGAAGCCCCAGCATTTT. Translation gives CASSQDWAGTKPQHF.

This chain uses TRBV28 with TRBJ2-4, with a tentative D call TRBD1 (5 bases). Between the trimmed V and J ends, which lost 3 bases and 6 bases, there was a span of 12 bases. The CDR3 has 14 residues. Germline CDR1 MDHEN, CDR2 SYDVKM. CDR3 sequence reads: CASSLGPDLNIQYF. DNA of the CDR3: TGTGCCAGCAGTTTGGGGCCCGACCTAAACATTCAGTACTTC. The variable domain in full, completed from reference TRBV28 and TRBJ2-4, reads DVKVTQSSRYLVKRTGEKVFLECVQDMDHENMFWYRQDPGLGLRLIYFSYDVKMKEKGDIPEGYSVSREKKERFSLILESASTNQTSMYLCASSLGPDLNIQYFGAGTRLSVL.

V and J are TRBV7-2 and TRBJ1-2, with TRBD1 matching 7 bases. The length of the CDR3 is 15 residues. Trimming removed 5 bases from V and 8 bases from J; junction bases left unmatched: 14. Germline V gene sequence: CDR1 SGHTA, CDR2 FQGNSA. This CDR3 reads CASSPKLDRAGGYTF. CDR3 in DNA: TGTGCCAGCAGCCCAAAACTTGACAGGGCGGGGGGCTACACCTTC.

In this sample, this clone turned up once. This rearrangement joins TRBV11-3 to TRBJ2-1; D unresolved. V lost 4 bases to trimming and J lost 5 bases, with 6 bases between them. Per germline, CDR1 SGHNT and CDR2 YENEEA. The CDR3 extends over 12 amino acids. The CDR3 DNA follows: TGTGCCAGCAGCTCCCAGGACAATGAGCAGTTCTTC. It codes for CASSSQDNEQFF.

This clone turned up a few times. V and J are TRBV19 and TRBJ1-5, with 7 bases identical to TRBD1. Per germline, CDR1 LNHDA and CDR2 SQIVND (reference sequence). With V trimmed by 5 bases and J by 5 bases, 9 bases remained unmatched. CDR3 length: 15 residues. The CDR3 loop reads CASSASTGNYQPQHF. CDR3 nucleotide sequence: TGTGCCAGTAGTGCCTCGACAGGGAACTATCAGCCCCAGCATTTT.

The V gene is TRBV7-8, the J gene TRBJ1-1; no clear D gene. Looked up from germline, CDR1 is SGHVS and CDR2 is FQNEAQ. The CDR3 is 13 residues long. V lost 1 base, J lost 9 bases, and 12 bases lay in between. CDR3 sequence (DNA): TGTGCCAGCAGCTTAGGGCGACCCCCAAAAGCTTTCTTT. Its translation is CASSLGRPPKAFF.

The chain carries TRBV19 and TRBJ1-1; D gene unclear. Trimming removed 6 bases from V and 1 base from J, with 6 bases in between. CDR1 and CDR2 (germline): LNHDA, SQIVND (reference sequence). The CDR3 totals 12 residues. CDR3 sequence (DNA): TGTGCCAGTAGGGCGGGGAACACTGAAGCTTTCTTT. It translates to CASRAGNTEAFF.

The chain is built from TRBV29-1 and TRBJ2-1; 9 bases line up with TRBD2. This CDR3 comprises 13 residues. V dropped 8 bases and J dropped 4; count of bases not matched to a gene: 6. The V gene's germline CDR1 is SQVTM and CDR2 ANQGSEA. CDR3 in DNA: TGCAGCTCGCGGGGGGGAGGTTACAATGAGCAGTTCTTC. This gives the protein CSSRGGGYNEQFF.

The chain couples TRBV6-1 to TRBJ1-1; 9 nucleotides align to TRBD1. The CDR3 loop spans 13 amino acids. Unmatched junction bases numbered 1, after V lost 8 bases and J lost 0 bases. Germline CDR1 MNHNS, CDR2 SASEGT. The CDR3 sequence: CASGDRVNTEAFF. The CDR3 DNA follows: TGTGCCAGCGGGGACAGGGTGAACACTGAAGCTTTCTTT.

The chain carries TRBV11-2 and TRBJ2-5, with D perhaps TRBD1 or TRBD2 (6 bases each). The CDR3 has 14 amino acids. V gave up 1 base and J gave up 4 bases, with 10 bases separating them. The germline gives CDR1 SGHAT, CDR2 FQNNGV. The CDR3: CASSLGGARETQYF. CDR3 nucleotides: TGTGCCAGCAGCTTAGGGGGGGCCCGAGAGACCCAGTACTTC.

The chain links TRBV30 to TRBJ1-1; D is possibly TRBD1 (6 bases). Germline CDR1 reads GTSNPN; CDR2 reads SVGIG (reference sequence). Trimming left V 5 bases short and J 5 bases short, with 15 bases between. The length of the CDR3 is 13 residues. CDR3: CAWGRGIGTEAFF. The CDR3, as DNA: TGTGCCTGGGGGAGGGGGATAGGGACTGAAGCTTTCTTT.

CDR3 in amino acids: CASSFGNEQFF. The DNA for the CDR3 is TGTGCCAGCAGCTTTGGGAATGAGCAGTTCTTC. V is TRBV11-2 and J is TRBJ2-1, with D unclear. This CDR3 has 11 residues. The germline gives CDR1 SGHAT, CDR2 FQNNGV. V lost 3 bases and J lost 7, with 4 bases in between.